This TCR beta chain is drawn from a study of CD8+ T cells in alopecia areata. Study conclusions and caveats: TCR sharing across patients was less clear than in mice, possibly HLA-related.

The sequencing template was cDNA reverse transcribed from extracted RNA. Profiling relied on immunoSEQ multiplex PCR, and the TCRdb table lists in-frame clones only, not all of them. The repertoire holds around 180,000 clones, with around 60% as singletons. Noted treatment: oral pan-JAK inhibitor, 5-10 mg twice daily. Researchers gathered lesional scalp punch biopsies and peripheral blood from patients with alopecia areata. Remarks on this clone: Its antigen is still unknown.

Sequencing used CD4+ T cells sorted from blood, obtained around week 47, from a patient treated with tofacitinib. The origin of this receptor is a human donor with alopecia areata.

The CDR3 coding sequence is TGTGCCACCAGCAGAGGCCGGGGTTACAATGAGCAGTTCTTC. This translates into CATSRGRGYNEQFF. The rearrangement uses TRBV15 and TRBJ2-1, with TRBD2 as a possible D gene (5 bases). The length of the CDR3 is 14 residues. Germline V CDR1 and CDR2: LNHNV, YYDKDF (reference sequence). V lost 1 base, J lost 4 bases, and 8 bases lay in between. Combining the CDR3 with reference TRBV15 and TRBJ2-1 gives the whole variable domain DAMVIQNPRYQVTQFGKPVTLSCSQTLNHNVMYWYQQKSSQAPKLLFHYYDKDFNNEADTPDNFQSRRPNTSFCFLDIRSPGLGDTAMYLCATSRGRGYNEQFFGPGTRLTVL.